One and the same sample provided the 15 T cell receptor beta chains below, sequenced in a study of cytomegalovirus exposure and HLA in healthy donors. Researchers ran the PCR with 60 Vbeta and 13 Jbeta primers. The assay was immunoSEQ multiplex PCR, and TCRdb's table has in-frame clones only and misses some. The sample yields hundreds of thousands of clones, around 90% seen once. Material: PBMCs. These receptors came from a woman under 30 in good health and CMV-seronegative.

The chain is built from TRBV6-5 and TRBJ1-1; perhaps TRBD1 as D (5 bases). CDR1 and CDR2 (germline): MNHEY, SVGAGI. With 7 bases removed from V and 5 bases from J, the gap between germline ends came to 11 bases. The CDR3 spans 12 residues. CDR3 in DNA: TGTGCCAGCACGAGGAGGGGAACTGAAGCTTTCTTT. Residues: CASTRRGTEAFF.

The rearrangement links TRBV9 to TRBJ2-7; the D is unclear. Germline V CDR1 and CDR2: SGDLS, YYNGEE. The CDR3 contains 13 residues. Trimming left V 0 bases short and J 8 bases short, with 12 bases between. The DNA for the CDR3 is TGTGCCAGCAGCGTAGACGGTGCTGGGCAGCAGTACTTC. This translates into CASSVDGAGQQYF.

The chain joins TRBV4-1 to TRBJ2-1, with a tentative D call TRBD1 (6 bases). The V gene lost 1 base and the J gene lost 7 bases, with 14 bases spanning the gap. CDR1 and CDR2 from the germline V gene are MGHRA and YSYEKL. The CDR3 is made up of 15 amino acids. CDR3 in amino acids: CASSQVVPGANEQFF. CDR3 bases: TGCGCCAGCAGCCAAGTAGTGCCAGGGGCAAATGAGCAGTTCTTC.

The rearrangement joins TRBV6-6 to TRBJ2-1, with TRBD2 as a possible D gene (5 bases). Trimming removed 0 bases from V and 6 bases from J, with 12 bases in between. The germline CDR1 and CDR2 sequences are MNHNY and SVGAGI (reference sequence). The CDR3 length is 15 residues. The CDR3 reads CASSYSTGGLNEQFF. Written as DNA, the CDR3 is TGTGCCAGCAGTTACTCGACTGGCGGGCTCAATGAGCAGTTCTTC.

This chain links TRBV6-5 with TRBJ2-2, with D perhaps matching TRBD2 (5 bases). The CDR3 consists of 14 residues. In germline, CDR1 is MNHEY, CDR2 SVGAGI. Trimming shortened V by 7 bases and J by 8 bases, and 17 bases separated the two germline ends. The CDR3, as DNA: TGTGCCAGCAAACCAAGGACTGACGGGGGGGAGCTGTTTTTT. It translates to CASKPRTDGGELFF.

The chain recombines TRBV7-9 with TRBJ2-3; 12 bases fit TRBD2. Losses at the gene ends were 7 bases for V and 4 bases for J; bases not matched to a gene: 6. This CDR3 contains 15 residues. Looked up from germline, CDR1 is SEHNR and CDR2 is FQNEAQ (reference sequence). The DNA for the CDR3 is TGTGCCAGCACTAGCGGGGGGGCCTTCCCAGATACGCAGTATTTT. The encoded protein is CASTSGGAFPDTQYF.

This chain uses TRBV2 with TRBJ2-5; D unresolved. The germline gives CDR1 SNHLY, CDR2 FYNNEI. V lost 7 bases and J 2 bases, leaving 5 bases between the germline ends. The CDR3 is made up of 11 amino acids. The CDR3 region has the DNA TGTGCCAGCAACTATCAAGAGACCCAGTACTTC. This codes for CASNYQETQYF.

The gene calls are TRBV7-2 and TRBJ1-2; weak D call: TRBD1 (5 bases). V was shortened by 2 bases and J by 8 bases, with 12 bases between the two germline ends. The V gene's germline CDR1 is SGHTA and CDR2 FQGNSA. The CDR3 sequence is 13 residues long. The CDR3 region has the DNA TGTGCCAGCAGCTTATGGCAGCGGGGCGGCTACACCTTC. Amino acid sequence: CASSLWQRGGYTF.

J is TRBJ1-1 and V is TRBV7-3; TRBD1 might be the D (5 bases). Trimming took off 8 bases at V and 2 bases at J, with 18 bases between the two ends. Germline values: CDR1 SGHTA, CDR2 FQGTGA. The CDR3 is made up of 15 amino acids. DNA for the CDR3: TGTGCCAGCTCTTCTGGATCCAGGGATAACACTGAAGCTTTCTTT. Amino acids: CASSSGSRDNTEAFF.

The V gene is TRBV7-6, the J gene TRBJ2-1, with 10 nucleotides matching TRBD2. The J segment lost 6 bases and the V segment lost 7 bases, leaving 12 bases of the junction unmatched. CDR1 is SGHVS and CDR2 is FNYEAQ in the germline V gene. This CDR3 has 16 amino acids. The CDR3: CASIGIGAGGPNEQFF. CDR3 DNA sequence: TGTGCCAGCATCGGAATTGGAGCGGGGGGGCCCAATGAGCAGTTCTTC.

CDR3 in DNA: TGTGCCACCAGACCTCAAGCAAGAGATACGCAGTATTTT. This sequence encodes CATRPQARDTQYF. The J gene is TRBJ2-3, the V gene TRBV15; D uncertain. Trimming pared 6 bases from V and 5 bases from J, leaving 12 bases between. Germline-derived CDR1 and CDR2 are LNHNV and YYDKDF (reference sequence). CDR3 length: 13 residues.

The gene calls are TRBV5-6 and TRBJ1-6, with 10 nucleotides matching TRBD1. CDR1 SGHDT and CDR2 YYEEEE come from the germline V gene. This CDR3 has 13 amino acids. V lost 7 bases and J lost 10; bases outside the gene matches: 5. The CDR3 is CASRTGGESPLHF. CDR3 DNA sequence: TGTGCCAGCCGGACAGGGGGGGAATCACCCCTCCACTTT.

As for this clone: One end of the junction varies from germline; a read error may be responsible. The chain recombines TRBV5-1 with TRBJ2-1; TRBD2 matches at 11 bases. This CDR3 is built from 14 residues. Germline lookup yields CDR1 SGHRS and CDR2 YFSETQ. The CDR3 region has the DNA TGCGCCAGCAGCTTGTACAATAGCGGGGGGGCTCGGGTCTTC. The encoded protein is CASSLYNSGGARVF.

Written as DNA, the CDR3 is TGTGCCAGCAGCCAGCCGGGACTAGATCATGAGCAGTTCTTC. Its protein product is CASSQPGLDHEQFF. This chain uses TRBV6-5 with TRBJ2-1; 8 bases map to TRBD2. The germline CDR1 and CDR2 sequences are MNHEY and SVGAGI. CDR3 length equals 14 residues. Germline trimming cut 6 bases from V and 8 bases from J; bases unmatched to any gene: 9.

The chain recombines TRBV4-1 with TRBJ2-2; 13 bases match TRBD2. J lost 4 bases, V lost 5 bases, and 7 bases had no gene match. From germline, CDR1 is MGHRA and CDR2 YSYEKL. The CDR3 is 17 residues long. This CDR3 is CASSGGLAGIVTGELFF. The CDR3 DNA reads as TGCGCCAGCAGCGGGGGACTAGCGGGGATTGTCACCGGGGAGCTGTTTTTT.